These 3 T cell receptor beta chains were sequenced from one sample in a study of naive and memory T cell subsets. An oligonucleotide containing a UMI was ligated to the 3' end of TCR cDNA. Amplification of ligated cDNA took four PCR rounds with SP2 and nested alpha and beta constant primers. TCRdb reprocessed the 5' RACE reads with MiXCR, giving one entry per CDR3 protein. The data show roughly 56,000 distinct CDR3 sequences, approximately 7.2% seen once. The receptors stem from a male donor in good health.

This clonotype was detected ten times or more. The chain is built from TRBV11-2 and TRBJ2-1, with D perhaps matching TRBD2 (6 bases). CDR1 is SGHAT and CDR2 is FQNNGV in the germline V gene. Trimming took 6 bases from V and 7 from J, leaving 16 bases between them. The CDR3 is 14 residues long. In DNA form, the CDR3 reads TGTGCCAGCAGACGTCTGGCCAGCGGGAATGAGCAGTTCTTC. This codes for CASRRLASGNEQFF.

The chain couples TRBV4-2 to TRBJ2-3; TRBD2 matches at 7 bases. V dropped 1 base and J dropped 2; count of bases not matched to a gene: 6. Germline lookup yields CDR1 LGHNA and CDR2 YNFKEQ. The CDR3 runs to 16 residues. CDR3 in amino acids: CASSQGASGHTDTQYF. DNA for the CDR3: TGTGCCAGCAGCCAAGGGGCTAGCGGACACACAGATACGCAGTATTTT.

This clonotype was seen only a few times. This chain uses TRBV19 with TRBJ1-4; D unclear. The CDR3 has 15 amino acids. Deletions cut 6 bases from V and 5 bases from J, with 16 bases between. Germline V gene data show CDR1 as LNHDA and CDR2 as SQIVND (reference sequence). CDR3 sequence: CASSRDRPENEKLFF. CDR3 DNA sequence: TGTGCCAGTAGCCGAGATCGTCCCGAGAATGAAAAACTGTTTTTT.